The sequence of this T cell receptor (beta chain) was determined in a study of human T cells and chemical hapten exposure. MiXCR, applied by TCRdb to the RACE reads, yields one record per CDR3 protein. This table holds roughly 100,000 distinct CDR3 sequences, roughly a third found once. Whole-study results and caveats: Expanded TCRs created a significantly greater count of big CDR3 similarity clusters than controls did. Donors' alopecia may make their immune response differ from healthy people's.

Per germline, CDR1 SQVTM and CDR2 ANQGSEA. The CDR3 extends over 12 amino acids. With 7 bases removed from V and 6 bases from J, the gap between germline ends came to 14 bases. The sample holds a few counts of this clonotype. Its antigen is unknown. Time point here: patch test 3, about 24 weeks after DPC sensitization. Treatment given: therapeutic diphenylcyclopropenone sensitization with weekly scalp DPC. It was from unfractionated whole blood that total RNA was extracted. The sequences come from whole blood, collected in connection with sensitization to the hapten diphenylcyclopropenone (DPC). The V gene is TRBV29-1, the J gene TRBJ2-3, with D possibly TRBD2 on 5 matching bases. The receptor was derived from a man aged 40-49 years with alopecia areata. Some clones in this sample may be carry-over from other donors' samples. The CDR3 nucleotides read TGCAGCGGGGGAGCGGTGGTTGATACGCAGTATTTT. It yields the protein CSGGAVVDTQYF.